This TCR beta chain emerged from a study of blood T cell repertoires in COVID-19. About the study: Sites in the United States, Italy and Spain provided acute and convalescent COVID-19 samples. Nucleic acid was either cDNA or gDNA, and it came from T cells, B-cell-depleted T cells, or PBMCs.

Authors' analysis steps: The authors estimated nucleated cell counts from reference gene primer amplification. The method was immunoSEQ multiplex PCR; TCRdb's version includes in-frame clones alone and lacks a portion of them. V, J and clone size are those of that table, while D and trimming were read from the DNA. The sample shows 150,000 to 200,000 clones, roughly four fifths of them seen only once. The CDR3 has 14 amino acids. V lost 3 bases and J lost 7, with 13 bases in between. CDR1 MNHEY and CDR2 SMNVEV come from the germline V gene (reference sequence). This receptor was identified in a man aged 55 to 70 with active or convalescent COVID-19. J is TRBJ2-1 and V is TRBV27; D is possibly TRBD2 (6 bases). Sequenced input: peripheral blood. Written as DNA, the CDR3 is TGTGCCAGCAGTTTTACTAGCACGGATAATGAGCAGTTCTTC. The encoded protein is CASSFTSTDNEQFF.